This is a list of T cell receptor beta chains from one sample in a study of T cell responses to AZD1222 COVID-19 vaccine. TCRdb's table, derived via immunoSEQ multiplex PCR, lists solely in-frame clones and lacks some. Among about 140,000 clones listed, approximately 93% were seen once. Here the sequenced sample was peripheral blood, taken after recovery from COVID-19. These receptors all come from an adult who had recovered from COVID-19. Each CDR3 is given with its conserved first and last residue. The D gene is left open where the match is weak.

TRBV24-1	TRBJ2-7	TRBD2	CATSSSSGDEQYF	TGTGCCACCAGTTCGTCAAGCGGGGACGAGCAGTACTTC
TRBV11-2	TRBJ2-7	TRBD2	CASSLWEGYEQYF	TGTGCCAGCAGTCTATGGGAGGGATACGAGCAGTACTTC
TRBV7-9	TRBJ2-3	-	CASSSVEGWGTDTQYF	TGTGCCAGCAGCTCAGTGGAGGGATGGGGCACAGATACGCAGTATTTT
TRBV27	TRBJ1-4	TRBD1	CASSFLPTGLDEKLFF	TGTGCCAGCAGTTTCCTTCCGACAGGGTTGGATGAAAAACTGTTTTTT
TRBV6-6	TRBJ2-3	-	CASSPGRRGRGTDTQYF	TGTGCCAGCAGTCCGGGTAGGAGGGGCCGGGGCACAGATACGCAGTATTTT
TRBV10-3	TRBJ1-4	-	CAIGVRINEKLFF	TGTGCCATCGGGGTCAGGATTAATGAAAAACTGTTTTTT
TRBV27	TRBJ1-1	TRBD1	CASRQGPGRNTEAFF	TGTGCCAGCAGACAGGGGCCAGGGAGGAACACTGAAGCTTTCTTT
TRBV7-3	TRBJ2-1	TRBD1	CASSANRDSYNEQFF	TGTGCCAGCAGCGCAAACCGGGACAGCTACAATGAGCAGTTCTTC
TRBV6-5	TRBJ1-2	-	CASSYIGLSGYGYTF	TGTGCCAGCAGTTACATTGGCCTGTCGGGGTATGGCTACACCTTC
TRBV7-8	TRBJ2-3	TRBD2	CASSQWTSGKGGTDTQYF	TGTGCCAGCAGCCAATGGACTAGCGGAAAAGGGGGCACAGATACGCAGTATTTT